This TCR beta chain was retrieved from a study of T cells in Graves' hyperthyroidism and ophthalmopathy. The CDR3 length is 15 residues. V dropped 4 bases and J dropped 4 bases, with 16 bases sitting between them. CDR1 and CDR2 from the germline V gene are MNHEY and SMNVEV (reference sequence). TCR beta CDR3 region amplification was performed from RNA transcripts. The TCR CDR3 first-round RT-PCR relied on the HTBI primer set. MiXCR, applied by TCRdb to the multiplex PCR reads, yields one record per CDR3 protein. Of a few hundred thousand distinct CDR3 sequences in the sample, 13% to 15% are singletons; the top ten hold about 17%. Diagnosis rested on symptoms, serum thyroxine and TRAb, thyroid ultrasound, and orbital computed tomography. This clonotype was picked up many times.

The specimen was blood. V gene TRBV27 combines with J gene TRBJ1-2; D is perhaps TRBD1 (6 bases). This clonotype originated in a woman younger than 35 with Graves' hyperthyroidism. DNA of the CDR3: TGTGCCAGCAGTTCTCCTCGAGACAGGCCCTATGGCTACACCTTC. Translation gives CASSSPRDRPYGYTF.